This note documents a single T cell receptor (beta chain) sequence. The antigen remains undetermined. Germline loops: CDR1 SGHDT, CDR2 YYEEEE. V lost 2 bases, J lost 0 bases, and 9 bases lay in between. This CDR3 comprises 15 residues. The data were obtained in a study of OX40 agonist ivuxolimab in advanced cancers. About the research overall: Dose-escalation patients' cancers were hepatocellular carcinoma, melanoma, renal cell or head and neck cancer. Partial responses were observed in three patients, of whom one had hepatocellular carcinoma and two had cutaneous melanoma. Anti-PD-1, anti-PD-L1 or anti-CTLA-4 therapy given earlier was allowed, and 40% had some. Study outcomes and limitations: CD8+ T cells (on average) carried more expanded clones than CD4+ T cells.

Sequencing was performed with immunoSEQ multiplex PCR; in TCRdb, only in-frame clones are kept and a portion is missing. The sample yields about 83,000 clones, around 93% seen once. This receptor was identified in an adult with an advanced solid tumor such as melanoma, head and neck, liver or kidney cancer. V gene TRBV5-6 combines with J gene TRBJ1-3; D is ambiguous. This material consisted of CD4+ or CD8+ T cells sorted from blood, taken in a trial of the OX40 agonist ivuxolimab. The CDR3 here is CASSLSVYSGNTIYF. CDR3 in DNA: TGTGCCAGCAGCTTATCAGTTTACTCTGGAAACACCATATATTTT.